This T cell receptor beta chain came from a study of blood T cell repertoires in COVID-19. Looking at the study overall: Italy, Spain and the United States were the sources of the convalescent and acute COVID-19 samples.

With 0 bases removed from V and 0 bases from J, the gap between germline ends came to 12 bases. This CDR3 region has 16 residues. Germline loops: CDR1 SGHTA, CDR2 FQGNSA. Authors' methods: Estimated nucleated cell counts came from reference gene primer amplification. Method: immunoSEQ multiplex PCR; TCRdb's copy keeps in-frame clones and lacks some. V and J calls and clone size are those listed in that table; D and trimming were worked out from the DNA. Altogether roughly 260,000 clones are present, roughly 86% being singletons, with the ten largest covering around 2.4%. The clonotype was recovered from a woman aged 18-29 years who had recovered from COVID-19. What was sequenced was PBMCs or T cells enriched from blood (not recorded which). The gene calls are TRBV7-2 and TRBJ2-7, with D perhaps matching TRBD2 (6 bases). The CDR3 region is CASSLAPLASSYEQYF. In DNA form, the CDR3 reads TGTGCCAGCAGCTTAGCCCCCCTAGCGAGCTCCTACGAGCAGTACTTC.